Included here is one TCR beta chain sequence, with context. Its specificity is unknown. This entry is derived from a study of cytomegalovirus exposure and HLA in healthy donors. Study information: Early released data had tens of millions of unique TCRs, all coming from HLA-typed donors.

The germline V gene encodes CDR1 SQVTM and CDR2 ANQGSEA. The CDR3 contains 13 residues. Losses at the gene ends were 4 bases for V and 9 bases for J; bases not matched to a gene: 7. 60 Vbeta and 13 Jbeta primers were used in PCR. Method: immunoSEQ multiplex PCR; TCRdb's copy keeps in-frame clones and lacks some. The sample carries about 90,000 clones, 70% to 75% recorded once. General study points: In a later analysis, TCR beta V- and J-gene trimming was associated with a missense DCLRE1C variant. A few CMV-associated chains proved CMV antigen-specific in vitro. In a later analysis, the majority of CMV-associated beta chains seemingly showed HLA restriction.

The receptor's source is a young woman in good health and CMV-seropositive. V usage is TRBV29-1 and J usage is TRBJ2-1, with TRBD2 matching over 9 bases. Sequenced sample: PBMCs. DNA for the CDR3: TGCAGCGTTGCTCCTAGCGGGATGGGTGAGCAGTTCTTC. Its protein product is CSVAPSGMGEQFF.